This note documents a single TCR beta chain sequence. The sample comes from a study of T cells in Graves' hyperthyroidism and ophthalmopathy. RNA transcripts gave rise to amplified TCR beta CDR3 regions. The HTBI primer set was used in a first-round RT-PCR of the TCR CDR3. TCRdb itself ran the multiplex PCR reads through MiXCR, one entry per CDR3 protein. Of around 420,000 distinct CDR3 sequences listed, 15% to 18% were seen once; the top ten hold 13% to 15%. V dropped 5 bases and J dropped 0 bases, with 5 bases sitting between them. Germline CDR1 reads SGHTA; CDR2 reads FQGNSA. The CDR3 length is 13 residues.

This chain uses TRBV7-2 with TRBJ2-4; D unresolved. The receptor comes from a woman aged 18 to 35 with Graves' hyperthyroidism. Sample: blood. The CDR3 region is CASSNAAKNIQYF. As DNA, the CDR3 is TGTGCCAGCAGCAACGCAGCCAAAAACATTCAGTACTTC.